Here is one TCR beta chain with its context. Its antigen is unknown. No base quality values were provided; no much bigger clone lies one nucleotide off. This sample is part of a study of siplizumab effects on memory and regulatory T cells (dated by TCRdb to the late 2010s). Some background on the complete study: Across eight responder-stimulator pairs, mixed lymphocyte reactions were run in pairs, one with siplizumab at 1 ug/mL and one without drug. The effect of the anti-CD2 antibody siplizumab on alloreactive T-cell subsets was examined in allogeneic mixed lymphocyte reactions constructed from human PBMCs.

The trim is 3 bases for V and 5 bases for J, with a gap of 10 bases between the germline ends. The germline V gene supplies CDR1 SQVTM and CDR2 ANQGSEA. Counted from cysteine to phenylalanine, this CDR3 has 12 amino acids. Only CDR3 DNA is held: 36 bases, read in frame from base 1. General findings and caveats noted by the study authors: Whether proliferating Tregs from siplizumab cultures actually had suppressive function was not functionally confirmed. A naive or memory phenotype could not be assigned to roughly 75-97% of proliferating CD4+ or CD8+ clones. Among mappable alloreactive CD4+ clones, an average Treg-derived fraction of about 70% was observed with siplizumab, compared with roughly 28% in control reactions. Compared with memory T cells, unstimulated naive T cells appeared more diverse, and naive cells seemed to make a substantial contribution to the alloresponse. Because sequences at frequencies below about 10^-5 were poorly captured, only a minor fraction of alloreactive clones could be mapped back to unstimulated subsets. The cumulative frequency of alloreactive sequences that could be traced back to unstimulated CD4+ memory T cells was significantly reduced by siplizumab.

Library preparation employed the immunoSEQ multiplex PCR assay. The deep sequencing platform assayed about 10^5 TCR templates per sample. Genomic DNA extracted from sorted T cells was used for TCRbeta CDR3 sequencing. On the authors' methods: The R programming language was used for clonal analysis of TCRbeta CDR3 data. Comparing unstimulated samples against CFSE-low samples taken after the reaction was how alloreactive CD4+ and CD8+ clones were defined. Alloreactive CD4+ clones were assigned to regulatory or non-regulatory origin by matching sequences to sorted unstimulated Treg and non-Treg repertoires. As stored in TCRdb, this immuneACCESS dataset retains in-frame rearrangements with V and J assigned. A fraction of the clones does not appear; measured against another copy, unresolved V genes explain less than half of the discrepancy, and the remainder lacks a known reason. V and J calls and clone size are given by that table; D and trimming were obtained from the DNA. For this sample the table gives approximately 10,000 clones, of which 40% were detected only once. Together, the top ten hold around 8.6% of the sample.

For approximately six days, cells in the mixed lymphocyte reaction were kept in coculture at 37 degrees C. Responder PBMCs were labelled with CFSE and stimulator PBMCs were labelled with Violet Dye, after which the responder and stimulator PBMCs were mixed at a 1:1 ratio. Sorted unstimulated T cells and proliferating T cells recovered from mixed lymphocyte reactions were subjected to TCRbeta CDR3 sequencing. Fresh whole blood from approximately ten HLA-typed healthy donors was used to isolate PBMCs. After the mixed lymphocyte reaction, proliferating CFSE-low responder T cells were FACS-sorted for TCR sequencing.

The sequence derives from a human donor in good health; the cells came from an allogeneic mixed lymphocyte reaction. Sequences were obtained from CFSE-low (dividing) CD4+ T cells sorted from an allogeneic mixed lymphocyte reaction. This chain joins TRBV29-1 to TRBJ2-5; the D segment cannot be called with confidence. DNA sequence: TGCAGCGTTGAGTTCGTGAGGGAGACCCAGTACTTC. This codes for CSVEFVRETQYF.